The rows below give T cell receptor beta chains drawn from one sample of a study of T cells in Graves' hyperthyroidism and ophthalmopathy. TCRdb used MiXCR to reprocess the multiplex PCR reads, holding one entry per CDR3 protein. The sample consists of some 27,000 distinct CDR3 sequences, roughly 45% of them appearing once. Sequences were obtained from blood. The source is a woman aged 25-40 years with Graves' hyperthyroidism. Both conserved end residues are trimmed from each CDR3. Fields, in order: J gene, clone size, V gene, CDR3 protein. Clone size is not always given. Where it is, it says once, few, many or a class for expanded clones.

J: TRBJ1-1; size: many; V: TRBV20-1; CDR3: SARAIDRENTEAF
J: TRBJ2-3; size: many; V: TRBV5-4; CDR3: ASSLDVSTDTQY
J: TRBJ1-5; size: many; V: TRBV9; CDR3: ASSASGGWPQH
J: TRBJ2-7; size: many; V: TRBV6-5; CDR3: ASSRVGLDYEQY
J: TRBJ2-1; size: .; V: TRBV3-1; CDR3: ASSQAETSGVSGEQF
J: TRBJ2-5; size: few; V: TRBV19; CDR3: ASYGRDRGSGQETQY
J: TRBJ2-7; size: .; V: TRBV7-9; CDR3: ASSFGTGYEQY
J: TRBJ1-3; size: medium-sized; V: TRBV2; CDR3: ASSESRRGNTIY
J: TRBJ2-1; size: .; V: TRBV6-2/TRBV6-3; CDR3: ASSYEGPSYNEQF
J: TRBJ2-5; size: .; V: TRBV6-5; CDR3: ASTRGRLQEPQY
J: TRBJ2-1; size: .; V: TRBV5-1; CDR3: ASSILGLAGNEQF
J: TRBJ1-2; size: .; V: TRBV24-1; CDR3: ATSEKGGYGYT
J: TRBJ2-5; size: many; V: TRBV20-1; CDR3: SAPPTGGRETQY
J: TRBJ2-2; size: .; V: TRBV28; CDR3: ASSLLVGRRGTGELF
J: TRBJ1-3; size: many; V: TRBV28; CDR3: ASFNRGPGNTIY
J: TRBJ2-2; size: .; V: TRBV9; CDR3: ASGAEGTRELL
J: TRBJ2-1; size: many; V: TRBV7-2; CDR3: ASSQGTVAYNEQF
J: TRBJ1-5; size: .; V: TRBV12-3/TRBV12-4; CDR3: ASSRQKETQH
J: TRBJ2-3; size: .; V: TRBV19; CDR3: ATRATSTDTQY
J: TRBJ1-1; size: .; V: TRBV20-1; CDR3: SAIRDPNTEAF
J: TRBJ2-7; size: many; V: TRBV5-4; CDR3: ASSLAAGGYEQY
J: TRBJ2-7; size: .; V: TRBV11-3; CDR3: ASSGLTSGRYEQY
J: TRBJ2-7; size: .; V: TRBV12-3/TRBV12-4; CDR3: ASSEREWNEQY
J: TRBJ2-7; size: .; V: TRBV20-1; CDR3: SAPRPGGRYEQY
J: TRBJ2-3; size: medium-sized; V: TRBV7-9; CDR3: ASSLAVLPTDTQY
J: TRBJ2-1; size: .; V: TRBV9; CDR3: ASSVATGGNEQF
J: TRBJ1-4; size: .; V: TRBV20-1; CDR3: SARDPGFLQPL
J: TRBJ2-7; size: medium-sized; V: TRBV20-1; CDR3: SARGDSATYEQY
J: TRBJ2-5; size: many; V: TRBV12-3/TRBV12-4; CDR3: ASSHPDSQETQY
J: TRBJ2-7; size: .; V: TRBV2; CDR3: ASSPDSSYEQY
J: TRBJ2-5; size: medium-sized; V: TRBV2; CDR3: ASSEGETQY
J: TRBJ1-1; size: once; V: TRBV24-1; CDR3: ATRPRTGNTEAF
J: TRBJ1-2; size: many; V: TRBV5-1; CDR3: ASSLGGEGLGYT
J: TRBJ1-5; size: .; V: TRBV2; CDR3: ASSSPGQGPQPQH
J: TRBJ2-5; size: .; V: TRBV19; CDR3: ASSIAGGSGQETQY
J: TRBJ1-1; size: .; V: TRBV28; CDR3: ASSSSGRGTAF
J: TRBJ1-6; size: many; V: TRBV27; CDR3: ASSWGNNSPLH
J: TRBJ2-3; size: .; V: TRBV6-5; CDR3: ASSYRGDTQY
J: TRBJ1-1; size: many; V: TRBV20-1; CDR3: SARGTGGAGNTEAF
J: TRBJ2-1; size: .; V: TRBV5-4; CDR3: ASTSDGGSLSEQF
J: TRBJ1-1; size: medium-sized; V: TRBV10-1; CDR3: ASSDGGEAF
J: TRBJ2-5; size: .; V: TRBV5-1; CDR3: ASSLNQRERETQY
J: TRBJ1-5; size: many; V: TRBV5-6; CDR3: ASSLYRGVSNQPQH
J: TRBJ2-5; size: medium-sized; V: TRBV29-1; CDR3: SATPGGMAGPQETQY
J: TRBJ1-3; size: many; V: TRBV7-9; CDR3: ASSVFGTGNTIY
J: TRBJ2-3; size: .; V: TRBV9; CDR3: ASSDSARTDTQY
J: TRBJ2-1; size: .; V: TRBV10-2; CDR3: ASSEVANNEQF
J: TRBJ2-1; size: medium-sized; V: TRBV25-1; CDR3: ASSDAGGVNEQF
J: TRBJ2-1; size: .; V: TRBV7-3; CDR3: ASSPREAGSYNEQF
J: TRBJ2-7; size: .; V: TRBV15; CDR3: ATSRAGTGNEQY